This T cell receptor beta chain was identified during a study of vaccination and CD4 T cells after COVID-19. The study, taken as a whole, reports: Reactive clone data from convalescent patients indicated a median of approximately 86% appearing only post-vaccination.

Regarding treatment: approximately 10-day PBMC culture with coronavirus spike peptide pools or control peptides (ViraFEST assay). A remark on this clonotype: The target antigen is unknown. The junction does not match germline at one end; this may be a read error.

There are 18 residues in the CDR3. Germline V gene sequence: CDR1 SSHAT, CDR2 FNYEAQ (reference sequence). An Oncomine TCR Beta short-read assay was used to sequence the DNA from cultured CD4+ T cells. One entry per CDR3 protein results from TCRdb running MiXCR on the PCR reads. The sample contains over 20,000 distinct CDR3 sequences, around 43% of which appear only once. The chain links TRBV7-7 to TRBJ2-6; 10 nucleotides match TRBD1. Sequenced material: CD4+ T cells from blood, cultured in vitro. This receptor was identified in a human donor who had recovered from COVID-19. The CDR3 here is CASTSGTGALSGANVLTF. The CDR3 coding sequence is TGTGCTAGCACTTCCGGGACAGGGGCCCTCTCTGGGGCCAACGTCCTGACTTTC.